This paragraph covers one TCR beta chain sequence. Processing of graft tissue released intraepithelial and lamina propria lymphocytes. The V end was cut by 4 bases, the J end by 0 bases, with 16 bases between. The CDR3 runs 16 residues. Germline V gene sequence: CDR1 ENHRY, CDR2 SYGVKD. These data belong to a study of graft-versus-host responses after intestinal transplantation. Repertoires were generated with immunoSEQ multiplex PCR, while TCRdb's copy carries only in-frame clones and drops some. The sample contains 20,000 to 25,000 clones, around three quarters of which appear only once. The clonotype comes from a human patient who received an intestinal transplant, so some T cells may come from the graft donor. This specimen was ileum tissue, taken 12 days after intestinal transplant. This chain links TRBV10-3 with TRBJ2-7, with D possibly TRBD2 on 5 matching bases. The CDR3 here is CAISGAAAQSSYEQYF. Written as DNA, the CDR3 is TGTGCCATCAGTGGAGCGGCGGCACAGAGCTCCTACGAGCAGTACTTC.